This T cell receptor (beta chain) was captured by sequencing in a study of radiotherapy plus CTLA-4 blockade in lung cancer. Study overall: Objective responses occurred in 15% to 20% of patients; roughly 31% had disease control. Study results and caveats: Reported findings show early blood T cell clone dynamics, with interferon-beta, best predicted response. Blood-borne expansion of tumor-derived TCR clones followed radiotherapy plus ipilimumab.

Participants had chemo-refractory metastatic non-small-cell lung cancer and were treated with focal radiation plus ipilimumab CTLA-4 blockade. V lost 3 bases to trimming and J lost 1 base, with 16 bases between them. Germline CDR1 is SGHRS and CDR2 is YFSETQ. CDR3 length: 17 residues. This clone was observed a handful of times. Its antigen is currently unknown. Clones were read by immunoSEQ multiplex PCR, and TCRdb kept only the in-frame ones, dropping some. The sample yields roughly 110,000 clones, roughly 80% seen once. The sequencing used peripheral blood, collected from a patient treated with radiotherapy plus ipilimumab. This sequence was found in a human donor with non-small cell lung cancer that progressed on radiotherapy plus ipilimumab. Some clones in this sample may be carry-over from other donors' samples. The chain recombines TRBV5-1 with TRBJ2-2; the D gene could be TRBD1 or TRBD2 (7 bases each). CDR3 loop: CASSWREGARNTGELFF. CDR3 coding DNA: TGCGCCAGCAGCTGGAGGGAGGGGGCAAGGAACACCGGGGAGCTGTTTTTT.